The T cell receptor (beta chain) described here comes from a study of cytomegalovirus exposure and HLA in healthy donors. Assay used: immunoSEQ multiplex PCR; TCRdb lists only in-frame clones, some missing. The data contain around 130,000 clones, roughly 89% of them singletons. The CDR3 extends over 14 amino acids. Per germline, CDR1 SGHTS and CDR2 YDEGEE. V gave up 5 bases and J gave up 7 bases, with 15 bases separating them. The TCR was taken from a man aged 25 to 40 in good health and CMV-seronegative. V is TRBV5-8 and J is TRBJ2-2; a possible D gene is TRBD1 (6 bases). The sample comprised PBMCs. CDR3 nucleotide sequence: TGTGCCAGCAGGTCCGGGACAAATCACGGGGAGCTGTTTTTT. Residues: CASRSGTNHGELFF.